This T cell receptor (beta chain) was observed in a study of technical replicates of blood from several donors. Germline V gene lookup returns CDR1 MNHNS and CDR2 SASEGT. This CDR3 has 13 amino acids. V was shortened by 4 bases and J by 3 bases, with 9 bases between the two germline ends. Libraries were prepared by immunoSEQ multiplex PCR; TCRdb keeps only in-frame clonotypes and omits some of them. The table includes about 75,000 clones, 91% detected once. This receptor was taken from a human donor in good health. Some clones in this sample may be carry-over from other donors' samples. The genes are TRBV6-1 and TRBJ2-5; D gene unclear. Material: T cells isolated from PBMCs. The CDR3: CASSVLTKETQYF. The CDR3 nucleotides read TGTGCCAGCAGTGTACTCACTAAAGAGACCCAGTACTTC.